What follows are 30 T cell receptor beta chains derived from one specimen sequenced in a study of control samples from healthy donors and cancer patients. The assay was immunoSEQ multiplex PCR, and TCRdb's table has in-frame clones only and misses some. The table records some 130,000 clones, more than 80% of them present only once. Sequences were obtained from blood. These receptors all stem from a man aged 35 to 55 in good health.

This chain connects TRBV7-3 to TRBJ2-2; D tentatively fits TRBD1 or TRBD2 (5 bases each). This CDR3 has 15 residues. CDR1 is SGHTA, CDR2 FQGTGA, per germline. The ends were cut back, 1 base at V and 6 bases at J, with 12 bases in the middle. The CDR3 bases are TGTGCCAGCAGCTTAAAAGGCCAGGGAGCCGGGGAGCTGTTTTTT. Amino acid sequence: CASSLKGQGAGELFF.

V gene TRBV27 combines with J gene TRBJ1-4, with TRBD1 matching 9 bases. This CDR3 is built from 14 residues. The germline CDR1 and CDR2 sequences are MNHEY and SMNVEV (reference sequence). The V segment lost 7 bases and the J segment 4 bases; nucleotides outside the gene matches: 4. For the CDR3, the DNA is TGTGCCAGCAAACAGGGGGCCCATAATGAAAAACTGTTTTTT. Amino acids: CASKQGAHNEKLFF. The variable domain in full, completed from reference TRBV27 and TRBJ1-4, reads EAQVTQNPRYLITVTGKKLTVTCSQNMNHEYMSWYRQDPGLGLRQIYYSMNVEVTDKGDVPEGYKVSRKEKRNFPLILESPSPNQTSLYFCASKQGAHNEKLFFGSGTQLSVL.

The chain is built from TRBV3-1 (or the pseudogene TRBV3-2) and TRBJ1-6; the D is unclear. Trimming pared 0 bases from V and 4 bases from J, leaving 13 bases between. Looked up from germline, CDR1 is LGHDT and CDR2 is YNNKEL (reference sequence). The CDR3 is made up of 17 amino acids. This chain's CDR3 is CASSQDVTAYYNSPLHF. In DNA, the CDR3 is TGTGCCAGCAGCCAAGACGTAACAGCCTATTATAATTCACCCCTCCACTTT.

The chain combines TRBV11-2 with TRBJ1-1; TRBD1 agrees at 9 bases. V lost 7 bases to trimming and J lost 6 bases; unmatched junction nucleotides: 15. There are 16 residues in the CDR3. CDR1 and CDR2 from the germline V gene are SGHAT and FQNNGV. In DNA, the CDR3 is TGTGCCAGCAACACCCGGGGGGGGACAGGGATGCCTGAAGCTTTCTTT. Translating gives CASNTRGGTGMPEAFF.

This chain joins TRBV12-3 or TRBV12-4 and TRBJ2-7; possible D gene TRBD1, 5 bases. The V gene lost 5 bases and the J gene lost 5 bases, with 10 bases spanning the gap. The CDR3 length is 12 residues. The CDR3 region has the DNA TGTGCCAGCAGTCAGGGTGTGAACGAGCAGTACTTC. This gives the protein CASSQGVNEQYF.

J is TRBJ1-2 and V is TRBV5-4, with a weak D call TRBD1 (6 bases). CDR1 and CDR2 (germline): SGHNT, YYREEE (reference sequence). The CDR3 sequence is 14 residues long. The V and J ends lost 2 bases and 4 bases respectively, with 12 bases between them. This CDR3 reads CASSLTGTSYGYTF. CDR3 nucleotide sequence: TGTGCCAGCAGCTTAACCGGGACAAGCTATGGCTACACCTTC.

This rearrangement joins TRBV5-6 to TRBJ2-7; D gene uncertain. The CDR3 covers 15 residues. Germline-derived CDR1 and CDR2 are SGHDT and YYEEEE. The V end lost 0 bases, the J end lost 0 bases, and 10 bases lay between the germline ends. As DNA, the CDR3 is TGTGCCAGCAGCTTGGAGTATCCACGCTCCTACGAGCAGTACTTC. It encodes CASSLEYPRSYEQYF.

A word on this clone: One junction end disagrees with the germline gene, perhaps due to a read error. The chain is built from TRBV3-1 (or the pseudogene TRBV3-2) and TRBJ2-3, with TRBD2 matching 12 bases. CDR1 is LGHDT, CDR2 YNNKEL, per germline (reference sequence). The CDR3 contains 18 residues. CDR3 sequence (DNA): TGTGCCGGCAGCCAACGGCCTAGCGGGGGGGCCTCCACAGATACGCAGTATTTT. Translating it yields CAGSQRPSGGASTDTQYF.

There are a few counts of this clone. The gene calls are TRBV5-6 and TRBJ1-6, with a weak D call TRBD1 (5 bases). From germline, CDR1 is SGHDT and CDR2 YYEEEE. The CDR3 length is 16 residues. Trimming removed 5 bases at V and 2 bases at J, with 14 bases between. CDR3 nucleotides: TGTGCCAGCAGACTGGGACGACGGGCCTATAATTCACCCCTCCACTTT. As protein: CASRLGRRAYNSPLHF.

In regard to this clone: An end of the junction does not agree with germline; a read error may underlie this. Other DNA sequences in the same sample also yield this CDR3. This chain joins TRBV6-5 and TRBJ1-5; 7 bases map to TRBD1. CDR3 length equals 14 residues. Germline CDR1 MNHEY, CDR2 SVGAGI. The CDR3 reads CASRRGQYNQPQHF. The CDR3 region has the DNA TGTGCCAGCAGAAGGGGACAGTACAATCAGCCTCAGCATTTT.

Only one count was recorded for this clone. V usage is TRBV28 and J usage is TRBJ1-2; D is ambiguous. V was cut by 2 bases and J by 7 bases, with 14 bases left in between. The CDR3 loop spans 14 amino acids. Germline V gene data show CDR1 as MDHEN and CDR2 as SYDVKM. This chain's CDR3 is CASSLLETEGGYTF. CDR3 nucleotides: TGTGCCAGCAGTTTACTTGAAACAGAAGGTGGCTACACCTTC.

This chain uses TRBV5-1 with TRBJ1-1; no definite D call. The V end was cut by 1 base, the J end by 2 bases, with 9 bases between. CDR3 length: 14 amino acids. Germline V CDR1 and CDR2: SGHRS, YFSETQ. DNA for the CDR3: TGCGCCAGCAGCTTGCAGGCAACCAACACTGAAGCTTTCTTT. Residues: CASSLQATNTEAFF.

This sequence joins TRBV27 and TRBJ2-1; the D gene is possibly TRBD2 (7 bases). The germline gives CDR1 MNHEY, CDR2 SMNVEV (reference sequence). There are 16 residues in the CDR3. Deletions cut 7 bases from V and 8 bases from J, with 24 bases between. The CDR3 DNA is TGTGCCAGCACCCCAACGGGGGGCCTGGAATTCGATGAGCAGTTCTTC. It codes for CASTPTGGLEFDEQFF.

The chain has TRBV10-2 and TRBJ1-6; 8 nucleotides align to TRBD1. J gave up 4 bases and V 10 bases, and 3 bases lay outside the gene matches. The length of the CDR3 is 13 residues. The V gene's germline CDR1 is WSHSY and CDR2 SAAADI. In DNA, the CDR3 is TGCGCCACCTGGACAGGGTATAATTCACCCCTCCACTTT. Its protein product is CATWTGYNSPLHF.

Here the CDR3 reads CASSRSWVETQYF. CDR3 coding DNA: TGTGCCAGCAGCCGATCGTGGGTAGAGACCCAGTACTTC. The chain recombines TRBV14 with TRBJ2-5; D remains ambiguous. The CDR3 has 13 residues. CDR1 and CDR2 (germline): SGHDN, FVKESK. V lost 4 bases to trimming and J lost 4 bases, with 10 bases between them.

This clone was observed a handful of times. The V call is TRBV27, the J call TRBJ1-2; D is undetermined. Per germline, CDR1 MNHEY and CDR2 SMNVEV (reference sequence). CDR3 length equals 14 residues. The V end lost 6 bases, the J end lost 7 bases, and 18 bases lay between the germline ends. CDR3 coding DNA: TGTGCCAGCAGCCCGTTCGGACTCGTTATTGGCTACACCTTC. Translation: CASSPFGLVIGYTF.

CDR3 protein: CASSVGRTRYYNEQFF. DNA of the CDR3: TGTGCCAGCAGCGTAGGGAGGACTAGGTACTACAATGAGCAGTTCTTC. The V and J genes are TRBV9 and TRBJ2-1, with 7 nucleotides matching TRBD2. Germline V gene lookup returns CDR1 SGDLS and CDR2 YYNGEE. CDR3 length: 16 residues. Trimming removed 0 bases from V and 3 bases from J; junction bases left unmatched: 6. The full variable domain, rest sourced from reference TRBV9 and TRBJ2-1, is DSGVTQTPKHLITATGQRVTLRCSPRSGDLSVYWYQQSLDQGLQFLIQYYNGEERAKGNILERFSAQQFPDLHSELNLSSLELGDSALYFCASSVGRTRYYNEQFFGPGTRLTVL.

The chain combines TRBV2 with TRBJ2-3; TRBD2 aligns across 8 bases. Unmatched junction bases numbered 5, after V lost 5 bases and J lost 1 base. CDR1 is SNHLY and CDR2 is FYNNEI in the germline V gene. CDR3 length: 15 amino acids. This CDR3 reads CASSHVSGGTDTQYF. The CDR3 DNA is TGTGCCAGCAGTCACGTTAGCGGGGGCACAGATACGCAGTATTTT.

V is TRBV27 and J is TRBJ1-2; D gene unclear. The CDR3 has 13 residues. Trimming stripped 3 bases from V and 5 bases from J, with 10 bases between. CDR1 and CDR2 from the germline V gene are MNHEY and SMNVEV (reference sequence). The CDR3 loop reads CASSFGPEYGYTF. CDR3 DNA: TGTGCCAGCAGTTTCGGGCCGGAGTATGGCTACACCTTC.

The chain combines TRBV24-1 with TRBJ2-1; 11 nucleotides match TRBD2. V was pared by 8 bases and J by 10 bases, with 6 bases of the junction left unmatched. The CDR3 is made up of 13 amino acids. Germline CDR1 is KGHDR and CDR2 is SFDVKD. The CDR3 is CATKASGGPEQFF. The CDR3 DNA follows: TGTGCCACCAAGGCTAGCGGGGGGCCCGAGCAGTTCTTC.

V gene TRBV18 combines with J gene TRBJ1-1, with 9 bases aligning to TRBD1. Germline-derived CDR1 and CDR2 are KGHSH and LQKENI. This CDR3 is 15 amino acids long. V shed 3 bases, J shed 3 bases, and the junction held 5 bases outside the gene matches. CDR3 sequence reads: CASSPGTGRDTEAFF. The CDR3, as DNA: TGTGCCAGCTCACCGGGGACAGGGAGGGACACTGAAGCTTTCTTT.

The CDR3 nucleotides read TGTGCCAGCAGGGGTTTGCTAGCTACGAACACCGGGGAGCTGTTTTTT. It codes for CASRGLLATNTGELFF. The chain couples TRBV27 to TRBJ2-2; tentatively, D is TRBD2 (5 bases). V lost 6 bases and J lost 0, with 14 bases in between. CDR1 is MNHEY and CDR2 is SMNVEV in the germline V gene (reference sequence). The CDR3 loop spans 16 amino acids.

This rearrangement joins TRBV7-3 to TRBJ2-1; 9 bases match TRBD1. The V gene's germline CDR1 is SGHTA and CDR2 FQGTGA. The CDR3 consists of 14 residues. V gave up 4 bases and J gave up 8 bases; unmatched junction bases: 6. The chain's CDR3 is CASSSLGQGHEQFF. The CDR3 coding sequence is TGTGCCAGCAGCTCGCTGGGACAGGGCCATGAGCAGTTCTTC.

The chain is built from TRBV28 and TRBJ1-1; weak D call: TRBD1 (6 bases). V was cut by 5 bases and J by 4 bases, with 14 bases left in between. Germline-derived CDR1 and CDR2 are MDHEN and SYDVKM. CDR3 length: 14 amino acids. CDR3 nucleotide sequence: TGTGCCAGCAGTGACAGGTGGGGTCCCACTGAAGCTTTCTTT. This translates into CASSDRWGPTEAFF. Full variable domain (rest looked up from reference TRBV28 and TRBJ1-1): DVKVTQSSRYLVKRTGEKVFLECVQDMDHENMFWYRQDPGLGLRLIYFSYDVKMKEKGDIPEGYSVSREKKERFSLILESASTNQTSMYLCASSDRWGPTEAFFGQGTRLTVV.

This clone has only one observation. V usage is TRBV24-1 and J usage is TRBJ2-5; TRBD1 might be the D (6 bases). V lost 2 bases and J 4 bases, leaving 10 bases between the germline ends. Looked up from germline, CDR1 is KGHDR and CDR2 is SFDVKD. This CDR3 is built from 14 residues. The CDR3 nucleotides are TGTGCCACCAGTGATTCCTGGACAGCAGAGACCCAGTACTTC. Translation gives CATSDSWTAETQYF.

The rearrangement links TRBV18 to TRBJ1-1, with TRBD1 matching over 7 bases. CDR1 KGHSH and CDR2 LQKENI come from the germline V gene. J lost 5 bases, V lost 3 bases, and 6 bases had no gene match. This CDR3 contains 14 residues. CDR3 nucleotide sequence: TGTGCCAGCTCACCCGGGACAGTAGGTACTGAAGCTTTCTTT. Its protein product is CASSPGTVGTEAFF.

The rearrangement uses TRBV27 and TRBJ1-5; a possible D gene is TRBD1 (5 bases). V lost 4 bases to trimming and J lost 6 bases, with 10 bases between them. Germline V CDR1 and CDR2: MNHEY, SMNVEV (reference sequence). CDR3 length: 13 residues. CDR3 amino acids: CASSSGKVQPQHF. The CDR3 region has the DNA TGTGCCAGCAGTTCAGGGAAGGTTCAGCCCCAGCATTTT.

The chain has TRBV9 and TRBJ2-3; D ambiguous. Germline-derived CDR1 and CDR2 are SGDLS and YYNGEE. There are 14 residues in the CDR3. The V end lost 0 bases, the J end lost 1 base, and 6 bases lay between the germline ends. Here the CDR3 DNA reads TGTGCCAGCAGCGTAGGTACCCGCACAGATACGCAGTATTTT. Amino acids: CASSVGTRTDTQYF. Drawing the rest from reference TRBV9 and TRBJ2-3, the complete variable domain is DSGVTQTPKHLITATGQRVTLRCSPRSGDLSVYWYQQSLDQGLQFLIQYYNGEERAKGNILERFSAQQFPDLHSELNLSSLELGDSALYFCASSVGTRTDTQYFGPGTRLTVL.

V usage is TRBV7-9 and J usage is TRBJ2-7; D ambiguous. V gave up 5 bases and J gave up 3 bases, with 11 bases separating them. The CDR3 loop spans 13 amino acids. Looked up from germline, CDR1 is SEHNR and CDR2 is FQNEAQ (reference sequence). The CDR3 DNA follows: TGTGCCAGCAGCCCCCGAACGGGCTACGAGCAGTACTTC. Translation: CASSPRTGYEQYF.

The genes are TRBV18 and TRBJ2-3; 9 bases match TRBD1. The CDR3 has 15 residues. V dropped 3 bases and J dropped 5; count of bases not matched to a gene: 6. Germline-derived CDR1 and CDR2 are KGHSH and LQKENI. CDR3 sequence reads: CASSPGQGGRDTQYF. The CDR3 DNA sequence: TGTGCCAGCTCACCGGGACAGGGTGGCCGAGATACGCAGTATTTT.